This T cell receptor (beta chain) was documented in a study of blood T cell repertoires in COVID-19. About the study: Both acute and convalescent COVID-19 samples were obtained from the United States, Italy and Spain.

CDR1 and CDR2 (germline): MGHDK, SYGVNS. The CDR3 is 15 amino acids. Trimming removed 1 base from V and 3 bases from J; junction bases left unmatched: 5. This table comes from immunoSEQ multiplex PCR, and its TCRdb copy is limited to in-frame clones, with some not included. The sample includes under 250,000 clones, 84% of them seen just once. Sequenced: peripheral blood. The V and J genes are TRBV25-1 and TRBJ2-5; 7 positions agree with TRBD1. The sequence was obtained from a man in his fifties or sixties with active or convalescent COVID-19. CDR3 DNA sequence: TGTGCCAGCAGTGAATCACAGGGGTTGAAAGAGACCCAGTACTTC. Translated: CASSESQGLKETQYF. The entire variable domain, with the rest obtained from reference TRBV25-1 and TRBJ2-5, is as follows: EADIYQTPRYLVIGTGKKITLECSQTMGHDKMYWYQQDPGMELHLIHYSYGVNSTEKGDLSSESTVSRIRTEHFPLTLESARPSHTSQYLCASSESQGLKETQYFGPGTRLLVL.